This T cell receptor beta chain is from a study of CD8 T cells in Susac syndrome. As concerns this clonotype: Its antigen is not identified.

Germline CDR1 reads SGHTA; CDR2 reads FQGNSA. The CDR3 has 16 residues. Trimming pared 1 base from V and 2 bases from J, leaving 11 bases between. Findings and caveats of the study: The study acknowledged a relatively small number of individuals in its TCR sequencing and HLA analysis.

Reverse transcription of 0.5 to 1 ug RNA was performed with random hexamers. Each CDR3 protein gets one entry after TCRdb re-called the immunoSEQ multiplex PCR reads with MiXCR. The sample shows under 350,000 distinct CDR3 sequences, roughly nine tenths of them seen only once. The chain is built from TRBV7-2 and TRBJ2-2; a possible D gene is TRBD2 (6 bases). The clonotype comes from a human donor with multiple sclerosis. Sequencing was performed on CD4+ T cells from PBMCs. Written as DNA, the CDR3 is TGTGCCAGCAGCTTAGTTCCGGGACTTAACACCGGGGAGCTGTTTTTT. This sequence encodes CASSLVPGLNTGELFF.